This paragraph reports one T cell receptor (beta chain). The target antigen is unknown. This sample is drawn from a study of CD8+ T cells in alopecia areata. Study-level points and caveats: Between patients, shared TCR sequences were less clear than in mice. This was possibly due in part to HLA diversity in the patient population. Higher clonality than in normal scalp was seen in lesional scalp, especially alopecia totalis/universalis. Scalp specimens additionally yield sequences from normal skin's resident alphabeta T cells.

As the sequencing template, cDNA was produced by extracting RNA and reverse transcribing it. Data came from immunoSEQ multiplex PCR; TCRdb stores just in-frame clones and leaves some out. The sample includes 110,000 or so clones, approximately 60% of them seen just once. Trimming removed 6 bases from V and 2 bases from J; junction bases left unmatched: 4. This CDR3 is 13 amino acids long. Per the germline V gene, CDR1 is SGHDT and CDR2 is YYEEEE. Sequenced input: CD4+ T cells sorted from blood. This clonotype was sampled from a human donor in good health. V and J are TRBV5-6 and TRBJ1-2; 7 bases line up with TRBD1. As DNA, the CDR3 is TGTGCCAGCATATTGGGACAGAACTATGGCTACACCTTC. This sequence encodes CASILGQNYGYTF.